A selection of T cell receptor beta chains follows, all from one sample in a study of blood T cell repertoires in COVID-19. The protocol was immunoSEQ multiplex PCR, while the TCRdb copy is restricted to in-frame clones and leaves out a portion. The data hold tens of thousands of clones, with 80% to 90% observed a single time. Sequencing used peripheral blood. The receptors stem from a woman between 65 and 79 years old with active COVID-19. Both conserved end residues are trimmed from each CDR3.

j_call cdr3_length v_call cdr3_aa
TRBJ1-4 15 TRBV7-2 ASSLGQGTGGGEKLF
TRBJ2-7 13 TRBV9 ASSVAGQAGSEQY
TRBJ1-6 9 TRBV25-1 ATLQGFRLH
TRBJ2-1 10 TRBV7-3 ASSTSGTEQF
TRBJ2-3 10 TRBV5-6 ASSGRGSAQY
TRBJ2-1 14 TRBV10-1 ASSQASGTAYNEQF
TRBJ1-4 13 TRBV5-8 ASSFGQGVGEKLF
TRBJ1-4 13 TRBV5-1 ASSTQGATNEKLF
TRBJ2-7 14 TRBV5-1 ASSFTGSGNTNEQY
TRBJ2-3 9 TRBV11-2 ASSVADTQY
TRBJ2-7 9 TRBV30 ARDRGGEQY
TRBJ2-7 12 TRBV5-4 ASSSGTGAGEQY
TRBJ1-5 15 TRBV27 ASSPLFQDISNQPQH
TRBJ1-1 16 TRBV5-1 ASSLGSRTGGLSAEAF
TRBJ2-1 11 TRBV6-5 ASGLAGHNEQF
TRBJ2-7 15 TRBV28 ASSLCGSPRGVYEQY
TRBJ2-1 11 TRBV12-3/TRBV12-4 ASSFEVLNEQF
TRBJ2-4 14 TRBV30 AWSPSRVRGKNIQY
TRBJ2-3 11 TRBV19 ASSPGGKDTQY
TRBJ2-1 14 TRBV18 ASSPPTSGSSLLAF
TRBJ1-2 11 TRBV3-1/TRBV3-2 ASSSGQGLGYT
TRBJ2-7 13 TRBV5-1 ASSLVLAGVDEQY